These T cell receptor beta chains were read from a single sample in a study of shared clonotypes between healthy human individuals. The table came from immunoSEQ multiplex PCR; TCRdb's copy has only in-frame clones and leaves some out. The sample holds 95,000 to 120,000 clones, 68% seen once. Sequenced input: memory CD8+ T cells sorted from blood. The receptors shown here come from a woman under 40 in good health. The CDR3 runs from the conserved cysteine through the conserved F or W. Each record gives: clone size, J gene, D gene, V gene, CDR3 protein, CDR3 DNA. D genes are given only for firm matches. A row's size may be missing; if present it is once, few, many or a size class.

abundance: -; j_gene: TRBJ1-5; d_gene: TRBD1; v_gene: TRBV28; CDR3aa: CASSFFRDRVEAQPQHF; CDR3nt: TGTGCCAGCAGTTTCTTCCGGGACAGGGTGGAGGCTCAGCCCCAGCATTTT
abundance: many; j_gene: TRBJ1-1; d_gene: -; v_gene: TRBV19; CDR3aa: CASSMWGLDTEAFF; CDR3nt: TGTGCCAGTAGTATGTGGGGGCTCGACACTGAAGCTTTCTTT
abundance: -; j_gene: TRBJ1-2; d_gene: TRBD1; v_gene: TRBV28; CDR3aa: CASTRDRAGGYTF; CDR3nt: TGTGCCAGCACTCGGGACAGGGCAGGTGGCTACACCTTC
abundance: few; j_gene: TRBJ1-2; d_gene: -; v_gene: TRBV28; CDR3aa: CASSIPRVVYGYTF; CDR3nt: TGTGCCAGCAGTATCCCCAGGGTTGTCTATGGCTACACCTTC
abundance: -; j_gene: TRBJ1-2; d_gene: -; v_gene: TRBV27; CDR3aa: CASSAGNYGYTF; CDR3nt: TGTGCCAGCAGTGCAGGGAACTATGGCTACACCTTC
abundance: -; j_gene: TRBJ1-3; d_gene: -; v_gene: TRBV10-3; CDR3aa: CAINKTPGNTIYF; CDR3nt: TGTGCCATCAATAAGACCCCGGGAAACACCATATATTTT
abundance: -; j_gene: TRBJ1-1; d_gene: TRBD1; v_gene: TRBV7-8; CDR3aa: CASTLSTGGENTEAFF; CDR3nt: TGTGCCAGTACTCTATCGACAGGGGGGGAAAACACTGAAGCTTTCTTT
abundance: -; j_gene: TRBJ2-7; d_gene: -; v_gene: TRBV6-1; CDR3aa: CASSEGPYEQYF; CDR3nt: TGTGCCAGCAGTGAAGGACCCTACGAGCAGTACTTC
abundance: -; j_gene: TRBJ1-1; d_gene: -; v_gene: TRBV28; CDR3aa: CASSFPEGEADTEAFF; CDR3nt: TGTGCCAGCAGTTTTCCAGAGGGTGAGGCGGACACTGAAGCTTTCTTT
abundance: -; j_gene: TRBJ2-1; d_gene: TRBD1; v_gene: TRBV7-9; CDR3aa: CASSPRGTGHNEQFF; CDR3nt: TGTGCCAGCAGCCCCCGCGGGACAGGTCACAATGAGCAGTTCTTC
abundance: -; j_gene: TRBJ2-3; d_gene: TRBD2; v_gene: TRBV7-3; CDR3aa: CASSSSGRADTQYF; CDR3nt: TGTGCCAGCAGCTCTAGCGGGAGGGCAGATACGCAGTATTTT
abundance: -; j_gene: TRBJ2-7; d_gene: -; v_gene: TRBV7-9; CDR3aa: CASSLEDRTYEQYF; CDR3nt: TGTGCCAGCAGCTTAGAAGACCGAACCTACGAGCAGTACTTC
abundance: many; j_gene: TRBJ1-1; d_gene: -; v_gene: TRBV6-4; CDR3aa: CASSEGDNPTEAFF; CDR3nt: TGTGCCAGCAGTGAAGGGGACAATCCGACTGAAGCTTTCTTT
abundance: few; j_gene: TRBJ2-7; d_gene: TRBD2; v_gene: TRBV25-1; CDR3aa: CASSGGLAVSDEQYF; CDR3nt: TGTGCCAGCAGTGGAGGACTAGCGGTTTCCGACGAGCAGTACTTC
abundance: few; j_gene: TRBJ2-7; d_gene: TRBD2; v_gene: TRBV25-1; CDR3aa: CASSESASGPYEQYF; CDR3nt: TGTGCCAGCAGTGAATCGGCTAGCGGTCCCTACGAGCAGTACTTC
abundance: few; j_gene: TRBJ2-1; d_gene: TRBD2; v_gene: TRBV25-1; CDR3aa: CASSESVAGGRGGNEQFF; CDR3nt: TGTGCCAGCAGTGAATCTGTTGCGGGAGGGCGCGGGGGCAATGAGCAGTTCTTC
abundance: -; j_gene: TRBJ2-3; d_gene: -; v_gene: TRBV9; CDR3aa: CASSPLVIADTQYF; CDR3nt: TGTGCCAGCAGCCCACTAGTCATAGCAGATACGCAGTATTTT
abundance: few; j_gene: TRBJ1-5; d_gene: -; v_gene: TRBV30; CDR3aa: CAWSSRGYLGNQPQHF; CDR3nt: TGTGCCTGGAGTTCACGAGGGTATTTGGGCAATCAGCCCCAGCATTTT
abundance: few; j_gene: TRBJ1-4; d_gene: -; v_gene: TRBV15; CDR3aa: CATSKGQGNEKLFF; CDR3nt: TGTGCCACCAGTAAGGGGCAGGGGAATGAAAAACTGTTTTTT
abundance: -; j_gene: TRBJ2-1; d_gene: TRBD1; v_gene: TRBV29-1; CDR3aa: CSVKGTESGSHYNEQFF; CDR3nt: TGCAGCGTCAAGGGGACAGAGAGCGGATCCCATTACAATGAGCAGTTCTTC
abundance: -; j_gene: TRBJ1-1; d_gene: -; v_gene: TRBV14; CDR3aa: CASSQAKLNTEAFF; CDR3nt: TGTGCCAGCAGCCAAGCTAAATTGAACACTGAAGCTTTCTTT
abundance: -; j_gene: TRBJ2-7; d_gene: -; v_gene: TRBV7-6; CDR3aa: CASSLEGRGEQYF; CDR3nt: TGTGCCAGCAGCTTAGAAGGCAGAGGGGAGCAGTACTTC
abundance: -; j_gene: TRBJ1-3; d_gene: -; v_gene: TRBV5-1; CDR3aa: CASSLVAGSGNTIYF; CDR3nt: TGCGCCAGCAGCTTGGTAGCCGGCTCTGGAAACACCATATATTTT
abundance: -; j_gene: TRBJ2-5; d_gene: TRBD2; v_gene: TRBV7-9; CDR3aa: CASSLGLAGERETQYF; CDR3nt: TGTGCCAGCAGCTTAGGACTAGCGGGAGAAAGGGAGACCCAGTACTTC
abundance: -; j_gene: TRBJ1-4; d_gene: -; v_gene: TRBV2; CDR3aa: CASSEAVQGRTNEKLFF; CDR3nt: TGTGCCAGCAGTGAAGCAGTCCAAGGGCGCACTAATGAAAAACTGTTTTTT
abundance: -; j_gene: TRBJ2-7; d_gene: TRBD1; v_gene: TRBV25-1; CDR3aa: CASSELGDRAYEQYF; CDR3nt: TGTGCCAGCAGTGAGCTCGGGGACAGGGCCTACGAGCAGTACTTC
abundance: -; j_gene: TRBJ1-1; d_gene: TRBD1; v_gene: TRBV12-5; CDR3aa: CASGLVLRGQLNTEAFF; CDR3nt: TGTGCTAGTGGTTTGGTACTTAGGGGACAGTTGAACACTGAAGCTTTCTTT
abundance: -; j_gene: TRBJ2-7; d_gene: -; v_gene: TRBV2; CDR3aa: CASRSGTGLYEQYF; CDR3nt: TGTGCCAGCAGATCCGGGACGGGATTATACGAGCAGTACTTC
abundance: -; j_gene: TRBJ1-1; d_gene: -; v_gene: TRBV30; CDR3aa: CAWTVQAVGEAFF; CDR3nt: TGTGCCTGGACTGTACAGGCAGTTGGTGAAGCTTTCTTT
abundance: few; j_gene: TRBJ1-5; d_gene: -; v_gene: TRBV6-6; CDR3aa: CASSYSAGFNQPQHF; CDR3nt: TGTGCCAGCAGTTACTCGGCAGGATTCAATCAGCCCCAGCATTTT
abundance: -; j_gene: TRBJ2-7; d_gene: -; v_gene: TRBV20-1; CDR3aa: CSARLREQYF; CDR3nt: TGCAGTGCTCGACTCCGCGAGCAGTACTTC
abundance: -; j_gene: TRBJ2-3; d_gene: -; v_gene: TRBV4-1; CDR3aa: CASSQDDRGSFKDTQYF; CDR3nt: TGCGCCAGCAGCCAAGATGATAGAGGGTCCTTCAAGGATACGCAGTATTTT
abundance: -; j_gene: TRBJ2-1; d_gene: TRBD1; v_gene: TRBV14; CDR3aa: CASSPRGYHYYYNEQFF; CDR3nt: TGTGCCAGCAGCCCCAGGGGGTACCACTACTACTACAATGAGCAGTTCTTC
abundance: -; j_gene: TRBJ1-2; d_gene: TRBD1; v_gene: TRBV28; CDR3aa: CASSIGTGNIYGYTF; CDR3nt: TGTGCCAGCAGTATCGGGACAGGGAACATCTATGGCTACACCTTC
abundance: -; j_gene: TRBJ1-1; d_gene: -; v_gene: TRBV19; CDR3aa: CASRPRQDANTEAFF; CDR3nt: TGTGCCAGTAGACCCCGACAGGATGCCAACACTGAAGCTTTCTTT
abundance: -; j_gene: TRBJ2-7; d_gene: TRBD1; v_gene: TRBV30; CDR3aa: CAWGLPGQAYEQYF; CDR3nt: TGTGCCTGGGGACTACCGGGACAGGCCTACGAGCAGTACTTC
abundance: many; j_gene: TRBJ2-7; d_gene: -; v_gene: TRBV4-2; CDR3aa: CASSQTRGVSYEQYF; CDR3nt: TGTGCCAGCAGCCAAACCAGGGGGGTCTCCTACGAGCAGTACTTC
abundance: many; j_gene: TRBJ2-5; d_gene: TRBD2; v_gene: TRBV13; CDR3aa: CASSLGAGEGETQYF; CDR3nt: TGTGCCAGCAGCTTAGGGGCGGGAGAAGGTGAGACCCAGTACTTC
abundance: -; j_gene: TRBJ2-1; d_gene: TRBD2; v_gene: TRBV5-1; CDR3aa: CASSSIAGMYNEQFF; CDR3nt: TGCGCCAGCAGCAGTATAGCGGGGATGTACAATGAGCAGTTCTTC
abundance: few; j_gene: TRBJ2-3; d_gene: -; v_gene: TRBV7-2; CDR3aa: CASSLLGTSTDTQYF; CDR3nt: TGTGCCAGCAGCTTACTGGGGACAAGCACAGATACGCAGTATTTT
abundance: -; j_gene: TRBJ1-2; d_gene: -; v_gene: TRBV28; CDR3aa: CASSFAGEYGYTF; CDR3nt: TGTGCCAGCAGTTTCGCGGGGGAATATGGCTACACCTTC
abundance: -; j_gene: TRBJ2-3; d_gene: -; v_gene: TRBV5-1; CDR3aa: CASSLEPVAEYF; CDR3nt: TGCGCCAGCAGCTTGGAGCCAGTCGCGGAGTATTTT
abundance: -; j_gene: TRBJ2-3; d_gene: TRBD2; v_gene: TRBV6-1; CDR3aa: CASRELAGGSDTQYF; CDR3nt: TGTGCCAGCAGGGAACTAGCGGGAGGTAGCGATACGCAGTATTTT
abundance: -; j_gene: TRBJ2-6; d_gene: -; v_gene: TRBV19; CDR3aa: CASISVRVAFSGANVLTF; CDR3nt: TGTGCCAGTATATCGGTCCGGGTTGCGTTCTCTGGGGCCAACGTCCTGACTTTC
abundance: few; j_gene: TRBJ2-3; d_gene: -; v_gene: TRBV2; CDR3aa: CASSESASVPDTQYF; CDR3nt: TGTGCCAGCAGTGAATCAGCTAGCGTTCCAGATACGCAGTATTTT
abundance: many; j_gene: TRBJ2-7; d_gene: -; v_gene: TRBV4-2; CDR3aa: CASSQNWEPTYEQYF; CDR3nt: TGTGCCAGCAGCCAAAACTGGGAACCTACCTACGAGCAGTACTTC
abundance: -; j_gene: TRBJ1-5; d_gene: -; v_gene: TRBV28; CDR3aa: CASSLGVRSNQPQHF; CDR3nt: TGTGCCAGCAGTTTGGGGGTTAGAAGCAATCAGCCCCAGCATTTT
abundance: once; j_gene: TRBJ2-1; d_gene: TRBD2; v_gene: TRBV7-3; CDR3aa: CASSPSSGSYNEQFF; CDR3nt: TGTGCCAGCAGCCCAAGTAGCGGGAGCTACAATGAGCAGTTCTTC
abundance: -; j_gene: TRBJ2-7; d_gene: -; v_gene: TRBV2; CDR3aa: CASSDRASATSYEQYF; CDR3nt: TGTGCCAGCAGTGACCGGGCTAGCGCAACGTCCTACGAGCAGTACTTC